The T cell receptor beta chain under discussion was sequenced for a study of T cells in localized non-small cell lung cancer. This clone was counted once. The antigen remains unidentified. Findings and caveats of the study: A denser population of T cells in blood accompanied longer overall survival. Heterogeneity cannot be ruled out, as sequencing used one tumor region only. Within adjacent lung there appeared a median approximately 60 of the top 100 tumor clones. T cell clonality was highest in uninvolved adjacent lung, above tumor.

Only in-frame clones appear in the TCRdb table, and some are missing; sequencing was by immunoSEQ multiplex PCR. The sample holds tens of thousands of clones; 88% are singletons and the top ten take 20% to 25%. Germline CDR1 SGHDN, CDR2 FVKESK. This CDR3 contains 15 residues. V lost 1 base, J lost 2 bases, and 12 bases lay in between. The clonotype originates from a woman aged 40-75 years with stage I squamous cell lung carcinoma. The sample consisted of peripheral blood, taken before any cancer treatment. The chain has TRBV14 and TRBJ2-7; tentatively, D is TRBD2 (5 bases). CDR3 in amino acids: CASSQGTGLTYEQYF. DNA of the CDR3: TGTGCCAGCAGCCAAGGGACTGGGCTTACCTACGAGCAGTACTTC.